The 20 T cell receptor beta chains below all came from one sample that was sequenced in a study of shared clonotypes between healthy human individuals. Sequenced by immunoSEQ multiplex PCR; TCRdb stores in-frame clones only, minus some. The sample shows 600,000 or so clones, about 98% of them seen only once. Naive CD8 populations comprised CD45RO-negative cells positively selected for CCR7, excluding terminally differentiated effector memory CD45RA+ cells. The sample taken for sequencing was naive CD8+ T cells sorted from blood. These receptors were collected from a man younger than 40 in good health.

This chain joins TRBV11-2 and TRBJ2-7; TRBD1 is a possible D gene (5 bases). CDR3 size: 15 residues. The germline V gene has CDR1 SGHAT and CDR2 FQNNGV. With 0 bases removed from V and 4 bases from J, the gap between germline ends came to 13 bases. DNA for the CDR3: TGTGCCAGCAGCTTAGAGGGGCTCCTAGTATACGAGCAGTACTTC. Translating gives CASSLEGLLVYEQYF. Looking up the rest from reference TRBV11-2 and TRBJ2-7 gives the full variable domain: EAGVAQSPRYKIIEKRQSVAFWCNPISGHATLYWYQQILGQGPKLLIQFQNNGVVDDSQLPKDRFSAERLKGVDSTLKIQPAKLEDSAVYLCASSLEGLLVYEQYFGPGTRLTVT.

This clone was seen only once. The chain carries TRBV4-3 and TRBJ1-5; a possible D gene is TRBD1 (5 bases). CDR1 LGHNA and CDR2 YSLEER come from the germline V gene. V shed 0 bases and J shed 5 bases, with 11 bases lying between them. The CDR3 length is 15 residues. Here the CDR3 reads CASSQDRDSYQPQHF. CDR3 nucleotide sequence: TGCGCCAGCAGCCAAGATCGAGACAGCTATCAGCCCCAGCATTTT.

The CDR3 region is CASSLAEQAEAFF. The CDR3 DNA reads as TGTGCCAGCAGCTTGGCCGAGCAGGCTGAAGCTTTCTTT. The chain employs TRBV5-5 and TRBJ1-1; D is uncertain. The CDR3 has 13 amino acids. V dropped 0 bases and J dropped 6 bases, with 9 bases sitting between them. Germline V gene data show CDR1 as SGHKS and CDR2 as YYEKEE (reference sequence).

This clone was observed a single time. V gene TRBV5-3 combines with J gene TRBJ2-5; 7 bases line up with TRBD2. TRBV5-3 is noted as an ORF with a role that remains uncertain. Germline trimming cut 4 bases from V and 2 bases from J; bases unmatched to any gene: 5. CDR3 length: 14 residues. The CDR3 sequence: CARSKERGQETQYF. DNA for the CDR3: TGTGCCAGAAGCAAAGAGCGGGGACAAGAGACCCAGTACTTC.

In DNA, the CDR3 is TGTGCCAGCAGCCAGTACAGGGGTAATGAAAAACTGTTTTTT. Its protein is CASSQYRGNEKLFF. This chain uses TRBV6-1 with TRBJ1-4; TRBD1 aligns across 7 bases. V shed 6 bases, J shed 4 bases, and the junction held 5 bases outside the gene matches. Germline loops: CDR1 MNHNS, CDR2 SASEGT. The CDR3 is 14 amino acids.

This chain's CDR3 is CASRQGPLGEQYF. DNA for the CDR3: TGTGCCAGCCGACAGGGTCCGTTGGGCGAGCAGTACTTC. The rearrangement uses TRBV27 and TRBJ2-7; 7 nucleotides agree with TRBD1. Germline values: CDR1 MNHEY, CDR2 SMNVEV (reference sequence). V dropped 8 bases and J dropped 6; count of bases not matched to a gene: 10. This CDR3 comprises 13 residues.

This rearrangement joins TRBV19 to TRBJ2-2, with D possibly being TRBD1 (5 bases). The germline gives CDR1 LNHDA, CDR2 SQIVND (reference sequence). V was shortened by 5 bases and J by 6 bases, with 19 bases between the two germline ends. The CDR3 spans 16 residues. The CDR3 sequence is CASSPLSGQGPGELFF. The CDR3 nucleotides are TGTGCCAGTAGTCCGCTCTCCGGACAAGGTCCCGGGGAGCTGTTTTTT. The full variable domain, its missing parts supplied by reference TRBV19 and TRBJ2-2, is DGGITQSPKYLFRKEGQNVTLSCEQNLNHDAMYWYRQDPGQGLRLIYYSQIVNDFQKGDIAEGYSVSREKKESFPLTVTSAQKNPTAFYLCASSPLSGQGPGELFFGEGSRLTVL.

A single count supports this clone. V gene TRBV7-9 combines with J gene TRBJ2-2; 13 nucleotides agree with TRBD2. The length of the CDR3 is 19 residues. V shed 5 bases and J 8 bases; nucleotides not matched to a gene: 17. CDR1 and CDR2 (germline): SEHNR, FQNEAQ (reference sequence). As DNA, the CDR3 is TGTGCCAGCAGCCGGACCTCCCTTACTAGCGGGAGGGCCGCTGGGGAGCTGTTTTTT. It specifies CASSRTSLTSGRAAGELFF. Full variable domain (outside the CDR3, taken from reference TRBV7-9 and TRBJ2-2): DTGVSQNPRHKITKRGQNVTFRCDPISEHNRLYWYRQTLGQGPEFLTYFQNEAQLEKSRLLSDRFSAERPKGSFSTLEIQRTEQGDSAMYLCASSRTSLTSGRAAGELFFGEGSRLTVL.

The sample holds one count of this clone. A read error may account for a junction end that differs from germline. The J gene is TRBJ1-2, the V gene TRBV6-1; TRBD1 agrees at 7 bases. Germline V CDR1 and CDR2: MNHNS, SASEGT. The CDR3 covers 12 residues. The CDR3 here is CASSESPPGQVF. CDR3 sequence (DNA): TGTGCCAGCAGTGAATCCCCACCTGGACAGGTCTTT.

The chain has TRBV7-6 and TRBJ2-1, with D tentatively TRBD1 or TRBD2 (5 bases each). Trimming took off 0 bases at V and 15 bases at J, with 15 bases between the two ends. The CDR3 extends over 13 amino acids. Germline CDR1 reads SGHVS; CDR2 reads FNYEAQ. CDR3 loop: CASSLAPGTPVFF. Here the CDR3 DNA reads TGTGCCAGCAGCTTAGCCCCAGGGACGCCAGTGTTCTTC. The full variable domain, in which reference TRBV7-6 and TRBJ2-1 provide the parts outside the CDR3, is GAGVSQSPRYKVTKRGQDVALRCDPISGHVSLYWYRQALGQGPEFLTYFNYEAQQDKSGLPNDRFSAERPEGSISTLTIQRTEQRDSAMYRCASSLAPGTPVFFGPGTRLTVL.

The CDR3 is CASSLFWPSHIGYTF. DNA for the CDR3: TGTGCCAGCAGCTTATTCTGGCCATCTCACATCGGCTACACCTTC. The chain is built from TRBV7-2 and TRBJ1-2; D is unresolved. Between the trimmed V and J ends, which lost 2 bases and 8 bases, there was a span of 18 bases. The CDR3 is 15 residues long. Germline values: CDR1 SGHTA, CDR2 FQGNSA.

The rearrangement uses TRBV7-2 and TRBJ2-1, with 7 positions matching TRBD1. This CDR3 comprises 15 residues. Losses at the gene ends were 1 base for V and 4 bases for J; bases not matched to a gene: 4. The V gene's germline CDR1 is SGHTA and CDR2 FQGNSA. The CDR3 bases are TGTGCCAGCAGCTTAGGGGACAGTGGGTACAATGAGCAGTTCTTC. Its translation: CASSLGDSGYNEQFF.

For the CDR3, the DNA is TGTGCCAGCAGACACCGGGACAGGGGTTGGGAGACCCAGTACTTC. It yields the protein CASRHRDRGWETQYF. The chain employs TRBV28 and TRBJ2-5; 10 bases fit TRBD1. Germline values: CDR1 MDHEN, CDR2 SYDVKM. This CDR3 has 15 residues. J gave up 5 bases and V 6 bases, and 9 bases lay outside the gene matches. Full variable domain (remainder filled in from reference TRBV28 and TRBJ2-5): DVKVTQSSRYLVKRTGEKVFLECVQDMDHENMFWYRQDPGLGLRLIYFSYDVKMKEKGDIPEGYSVSREKKERFSLILESASTNQTSMYLCASRHRDRGWETQYFGPGTRLLVL.

The V and J genes are TRBV10-2 and TRBJ2-7; 7 bases line up with TRBD1. After removal of 7 bases from V and 4 bases from J, the junction contained 10 bases not matched to a gene. This CDR3 region has 14 residues. Germline V gene data show CDR1 as WSHSY and CDR2 as SAAADI. The CDR3 reads CASNRQGILYEQYF. In DNA form, the CDR3 reads TGCGCCAGCAATCGACAGGGAATCTTGTACGAGCAGTACTTC.

This clone was picked up one time. This chain's CDR3 is CASSLALPGDTQYF. The CDR3 DNA follows: TGCGCCAGCAGCTTGGCTCTCCCGGGGGATACGCAGTATTTT. This chain uses TRBV5-1 with TRBJ2-3; a weak D match, TRBD2 (5 bases). The CDR3 contains 14 residues. Germline CDR1 SGHRS, CDR2 YFSETQ. The V and J ends lost 0 bases and 6 bases respectively, with 11 bases between them. Using reference TRBV5-1 and TRBJ2-3 for the parts outside the CDR3, the full variable domain is KAGVTQTPRYLIKTRGQQVTLSCSPISGHRSVSWYQQTPGQGLQFLFEYFSETQRNKGNFPGRFSGRQFSNSRSEMNVSTLELGDSALYLCASSLALPGDTQYFGPGTRLTVL.

This chain uses TRBV11-2 with TRBJ2-1, with a possible D match to TRBD2 (6 bases). The CDR3 has 16 amino acids. From germline, CDR1 is SGHAT and CDR2 FQNNGV. The germline V and J ends were trimmed by 1 base and 1 base, with 11 bases remaining between them. CDR3 sequence (DNA): TGTGCCAGCAGCTTAGGGGGCGCGGGATCCTACAATGAGCAGTTCTTC. Protein: CASSLGGAGSYNEQFF.

The CDR3 DNA reads as TGTGCCAGCAGCGCTTACGGACTAGCGGGACCTAGGGATGAGCAGTTCTTC. It specifies CASSAYGLAGPRDEQFF. J is TRBJ2-1 and V is TRBV9; TRBD2 matches 12 bases. The CDR3 is made up of 17 amino acids. Germline V gene data show CDR1 as SGDLS and CDR2 as YYNGEE. Trimming at V came to 3 bases and at J to 8 bases, leaving 12 bases not matched to a gene.

V is TRBV7-8 and J is TRBJ1-2; the D is unclear. In germline, CDR1 is SGHVS, CDR2 FQNEAQ. With 0 bases removed from V and 4 bases from J, the gap between germline ends came to 9 bases. The CDR3 sequence is 14 residues long. CDR3 nucleotide sequence: TGTGCCAGCAGCTTAGCTGTCAGCGCCTATGGCTACACCTTC. Translating it yields CASSLAVSAYGYTF.

The rearrangement uses TRBV27 and TRBJ1-5; the D is unclear. The germline V and J ends were trimmed by 2 bases and 5 bases, with 7 bases remaining between them. The germline gives CDR1 MNHEY, CDR2 SMNVEV (reference sequence). This CDR3 comprises 13 residues. In DNA, the CDR3 is TGTGCCAGCAGTTTAGGGCACCATCAGCCCCAGCATTTT. Its protein is CASSLGHHQPQHF.

This chain joins TRBV10-1 and TRBJ2-5, with D uncertain. CDR3 size: 13 residues. Germline V lookup: CDR1 WNHNN, CDR2 SYGVQD (reference sequence). V was cut by 3 bases and J by 2 bases, with 7 bases left in between. This CDR3 reads CASSDMTQETQYF. The CDR3 nucleotides read TGCGCCAGCAGTGATATGACACAAGAGACCCAGTACTTC.